These T cell receptor beta chains were read from a single sample in a study of Ad26.COV2.S vaccination and SARS-CoV-2 variants. Using immunoSEQ multiplex PCR, the repertoire was profiled, and TCRdb retains in-frame clones only, with some absent. The repertoire holds about 350,000 clones, with over 75% as singletons. The sequences come from peripheral blood, collected in a trial of Ad26.COV2.S vaccine versus placebo. These TCRs come from a person between 18 and 65 years old who received the Ad26.COV2.S COVID-19 vaccine or a placebo. The CDR3 runs from the conserved cysteine through the conserved F or W. D genes are given only for firm matches. Expanded clones get a size class; other rows say once, few or many, or leave the size out.

v_call	j_call	d_call	clone_size	cdr3_nt	cdr3_aa
TRBV5-1	TRBJ1-1	NA	NA	TGCGCCAGCAGCGGGGGTGATTTGAACACTGAAGCTTTCTTT	CASSGGDLNTEAFF
TRBV19	TRBJ1-2	TRBD1	NA	TGTGCCAGTAGGACAGGGGATGGCTACACCTTC	CASRTGDGYTF
TRBV5-4	TRBJ1-2	TRBD1	NA	TGTGCCAGCAGCACCAGACAGGGACCGGGCTATGGCTACACCTTC	CASSTRQGPGYGYTF
TRBV5-6	TRBJ1-1	NA	NA	TGTGCCAGCAGACGTGAACCTATGGAAGCTTTCTTT	CASRREPMEAFF
TRBV7-8	TRBJ2-2	TRBD2	NA	TGTGCCAGCAGCCTCCGCGGGGGGTCCGACTCCGGGGAGCTGTTTTTT	CASSLRGGSDSGELFF
TRBV7-9	TRBJ1-5	TRBD1	NA	TGTGCCAGCAGCTTAGGGGGACAGGTTAACAATCAGCCCCAGCATTTT	CASSLGGQVNNQPQHF
TRBV27	TRBJ1-1	NA	NA	TGTGCCAGCAACGGCGGAACTGAAGCTTTCTTT	CASNGGTEAFF
TRBV28	TRBJ1-6	NA	once	TGTGCCAGCAGTTTGCAAACAGGTGGCGATGGTTCACCCCTCCACTTT	CASSLQTGGDGSPLHF
TRBV27	TRBJ1-4	NA	NA	TGTGCCAGCAGTCCCGGGGCAACTAATGAAAAACTGTTTTTT	CASSPGATNEKLFF
TRBV7-6	TRBJ1-1	NA	NA	TGTGCCAGCCAACCCCCGACAGGTTATTCTACTGAAGCTTTCTTT	CASQPPTGYSTEAFF
TRBV5-4	TRBJ2-7	TRBD1	NA	TGTGCCAGCGCTCGACAGGGAGACTACGAGCAGTACTTC	CASARQGDYEQYF
TRBV6-2/TRBV6-3	TRBJ2-4	NA	NA	TGTGCCAGCAGTTACTCTGGGGGAAAGGCGACCAAAAACATTCAGTACTTC	CASSYSGGKATKNIQYF
TRBV7-2	TRBJ1-1	TRBD1	NA	TGTGCCAGCAGCTCCCCCGGACAGGGCTTTAGCCGTCGCACTGAAGCTTTCTTT	CASSSPGQGFSRRTEAFF
TRBV7-2	TRBJ2-3	TRBD1	NA	TGTGCCAGCAGCTCGGGGACAGCCTCTTTCACAGATACGCAGTATTTT	CASSSGTASFTDTQYF
TRBV9	TRBJ1-1	TRBD1	NA	TGTGCCAGCACCGAAGGGGGCGCGCACACTGAAGCTTTCTTT	CASTEGGAHTEAFF
TRBV30	TRBJ1-2	NA	NA	TGTGCCTGGAGTCCCCAGGGAAATGGCTACACCTTC	CAWSPQGNGYTF
TRBV30	TRBJ1-1	NA	NA	TGTGCCTGGAGTCCCCCTTCGGGAAGAGGGAACACTGAAGCTTTCTTT	CAWSPPSGRGNTEAFF
TRBV7-6	TRBJ2-1	NA	NA	TGTGCCAGCAGCCCCGAGGCGGGGGCTATAGGTGAGCAGTTCTTC	CASSPEAGAIGEQFF